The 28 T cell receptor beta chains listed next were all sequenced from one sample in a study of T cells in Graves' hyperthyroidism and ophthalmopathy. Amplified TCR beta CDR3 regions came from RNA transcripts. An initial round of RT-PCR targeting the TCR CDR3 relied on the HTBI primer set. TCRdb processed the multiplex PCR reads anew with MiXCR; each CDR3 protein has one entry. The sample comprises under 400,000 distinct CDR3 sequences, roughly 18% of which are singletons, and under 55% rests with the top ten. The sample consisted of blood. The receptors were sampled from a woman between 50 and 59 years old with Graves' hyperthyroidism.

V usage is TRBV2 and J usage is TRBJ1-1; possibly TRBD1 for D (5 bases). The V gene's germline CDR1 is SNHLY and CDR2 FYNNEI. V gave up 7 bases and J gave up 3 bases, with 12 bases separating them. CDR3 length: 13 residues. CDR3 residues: CASTQGGYTEAFF. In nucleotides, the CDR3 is TGTGCCAGCACTCAGGGTGGGTACACTGAAGCTTTCTTT.

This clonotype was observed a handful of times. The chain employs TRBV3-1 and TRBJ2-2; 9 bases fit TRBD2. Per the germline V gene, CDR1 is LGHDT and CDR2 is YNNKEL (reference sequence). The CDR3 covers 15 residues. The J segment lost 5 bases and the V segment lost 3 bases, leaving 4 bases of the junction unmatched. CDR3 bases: TGTGCCAGCAGCCAGCGGGGGGGACGAACCGGGGAGCTGTTTTTT. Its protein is CASSQRGGRTGELFF.

In nucleotides, the CDR3 is TGTGCCAGCAGTTACGCGGCTGGGGGCGGGGAGCTGTTTTTT. It is translated as CASSYAAGGGELFF. The chain couples TRBV6-5 to TRBJ2-2; D tentatively reads TRBD1 or TRBD2 (5 bases each). Trimming took 2 bases from V and 7 from J, leaving 11 bases between them. This CDR3 has 14 residues. Germline V lookup: CDR1 MNHEY, CDR2 SVGAGI.

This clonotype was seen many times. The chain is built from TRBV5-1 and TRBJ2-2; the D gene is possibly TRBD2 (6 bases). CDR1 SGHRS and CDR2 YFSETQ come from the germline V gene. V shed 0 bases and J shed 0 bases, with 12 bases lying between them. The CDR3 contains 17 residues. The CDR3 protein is CASSLDPGGANTGELFF. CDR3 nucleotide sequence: TGCGCCAGCAGCTTGGACCCCGGGGGAGCGAACACCGGGGAGCTGTTTTTT.

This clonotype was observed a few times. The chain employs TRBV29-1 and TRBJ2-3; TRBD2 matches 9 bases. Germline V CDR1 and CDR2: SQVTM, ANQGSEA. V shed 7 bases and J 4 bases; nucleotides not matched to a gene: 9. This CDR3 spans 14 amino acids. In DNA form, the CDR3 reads TGCAGCGGCGGTCAGCGGGGGGCCCCAGATACGCAGTATTTT. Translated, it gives CSGGQRGAPDTQYF.

CDR3 DNA: TGTGCCAGCAGCCAAGGCGGGGGGCGGATACGGACCCAGTACTTC. Protein: CASSQGGGRIRTQYF. The chain uses TRBV14 and TRBJ2-5; 8 bases agree with TRBD2. V was pared by 1 base and J by 7 bases, with 8 bases of the junction left unmatched. The CDR3 is 15 amino acids. CDR1 and CDR2 (germline): SGHDN, FVKESK.

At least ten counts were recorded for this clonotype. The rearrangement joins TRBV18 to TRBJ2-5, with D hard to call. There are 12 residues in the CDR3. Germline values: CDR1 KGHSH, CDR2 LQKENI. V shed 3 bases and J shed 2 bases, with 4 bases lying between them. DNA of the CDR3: TGTGCCAGCTCACCGGAGCAAGAGACCCAGTACTTC. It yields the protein CASSPEQETQYF. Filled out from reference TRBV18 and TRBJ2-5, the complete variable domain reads NAGVMQNPRHLVRRRGQEARLRCSPMKGHSHVYWYRQLPEEGLKFMVYLQKENIIDESGMPKERFSAEFPKEGPSILRIQQVVRGDSAAYFCASSPEQETQYFGPGTRLLVL.

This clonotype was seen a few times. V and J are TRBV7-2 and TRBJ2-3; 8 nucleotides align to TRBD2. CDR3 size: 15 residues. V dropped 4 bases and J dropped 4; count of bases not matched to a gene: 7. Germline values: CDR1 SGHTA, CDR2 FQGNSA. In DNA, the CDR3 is TGTGCCAGCAGCTCCCGTTGGCGGGAGGCAGATACGCAGTATTTT. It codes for CASSSRWREADTQYF.

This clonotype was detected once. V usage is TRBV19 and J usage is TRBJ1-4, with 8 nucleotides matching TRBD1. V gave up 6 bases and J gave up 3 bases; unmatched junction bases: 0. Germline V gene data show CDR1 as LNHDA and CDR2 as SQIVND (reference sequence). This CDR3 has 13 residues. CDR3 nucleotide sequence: TGTGCCAGTAGCAGGGGGCCTAATGAAAAACTGTTTTTT. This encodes CASSRGPNEKLFF.

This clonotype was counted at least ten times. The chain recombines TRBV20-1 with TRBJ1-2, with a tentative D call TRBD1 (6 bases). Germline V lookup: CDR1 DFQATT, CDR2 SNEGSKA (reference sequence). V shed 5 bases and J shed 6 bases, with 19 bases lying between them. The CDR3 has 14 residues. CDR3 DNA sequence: TGCAGTGCTGAGGGGGAGGGGGGCGAAGATGGCTACACCTTC. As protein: CSAEGEGGEDGYTF.

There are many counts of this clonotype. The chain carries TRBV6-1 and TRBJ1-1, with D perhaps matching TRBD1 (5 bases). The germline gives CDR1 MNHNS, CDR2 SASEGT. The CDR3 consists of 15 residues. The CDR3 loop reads CSHSPSGGRGTEAFF. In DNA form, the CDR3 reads TGTTCACATTCACCTTCCGGGGGTCGCGGCACTGAAGCTTTCTTT.

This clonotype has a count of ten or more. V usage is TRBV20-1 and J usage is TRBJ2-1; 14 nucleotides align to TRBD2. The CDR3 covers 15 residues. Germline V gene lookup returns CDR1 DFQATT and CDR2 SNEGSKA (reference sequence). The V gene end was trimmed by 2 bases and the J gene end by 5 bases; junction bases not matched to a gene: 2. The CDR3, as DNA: TGCAGTGCTAGACCGACTAGCGGGAGGGACAATGAGCAGTTCTTC. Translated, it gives CSARPTSGRDNEQFF.

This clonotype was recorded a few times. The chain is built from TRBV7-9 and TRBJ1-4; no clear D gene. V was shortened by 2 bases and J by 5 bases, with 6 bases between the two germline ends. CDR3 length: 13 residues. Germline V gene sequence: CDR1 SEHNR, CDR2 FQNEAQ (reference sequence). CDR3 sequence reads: CASSLSQNEKLFF. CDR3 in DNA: TGTGCCAGCAGCTTAAGCCAGAATGAAAAACTGTTTTTT.

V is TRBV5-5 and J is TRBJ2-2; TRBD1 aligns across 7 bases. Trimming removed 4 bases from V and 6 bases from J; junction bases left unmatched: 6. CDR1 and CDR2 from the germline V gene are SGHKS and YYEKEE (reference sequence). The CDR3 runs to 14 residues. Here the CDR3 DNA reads TGTGCCAGCAGCCTTGGGACAGCAGCCGGGGAGCTGTTTTTT. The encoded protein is CASSLGTAAGELFF.

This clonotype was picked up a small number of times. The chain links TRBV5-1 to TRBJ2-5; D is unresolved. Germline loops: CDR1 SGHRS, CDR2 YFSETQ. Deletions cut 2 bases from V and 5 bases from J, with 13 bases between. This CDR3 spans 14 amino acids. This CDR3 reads CASSLSPQVETQYF. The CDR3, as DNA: TGCGCCAGCAGCTTAAGTCCGCAGGTGGAGACCCAGTACTTC.

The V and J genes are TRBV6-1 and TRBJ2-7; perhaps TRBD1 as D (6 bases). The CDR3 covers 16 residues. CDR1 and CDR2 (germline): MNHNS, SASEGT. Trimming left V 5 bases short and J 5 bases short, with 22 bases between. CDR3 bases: TGTGCCAGCAGTTCTGGGACACCCCCAGCCGGGAACGAGCAGTACTTC. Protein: CASSSGTPPAGNEQYF.

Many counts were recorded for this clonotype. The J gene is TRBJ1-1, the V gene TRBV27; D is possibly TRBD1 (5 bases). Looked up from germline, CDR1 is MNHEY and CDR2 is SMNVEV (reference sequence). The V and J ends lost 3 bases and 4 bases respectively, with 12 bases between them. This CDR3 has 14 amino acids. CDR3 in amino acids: CASSFGGGGTEAFF. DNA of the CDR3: TGTGCCAGCAGTTTTGGCGGGGGTGGCACTGAAGCTTTCTTT.

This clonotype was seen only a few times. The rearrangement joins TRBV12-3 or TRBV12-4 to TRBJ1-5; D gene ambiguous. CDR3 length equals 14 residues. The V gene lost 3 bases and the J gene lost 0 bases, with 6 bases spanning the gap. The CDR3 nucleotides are TGTGCCAGCAGTTTCGGAGATAGCAATCAGCCCCAGCATTTT. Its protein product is CASSFGDSNQPQHF.

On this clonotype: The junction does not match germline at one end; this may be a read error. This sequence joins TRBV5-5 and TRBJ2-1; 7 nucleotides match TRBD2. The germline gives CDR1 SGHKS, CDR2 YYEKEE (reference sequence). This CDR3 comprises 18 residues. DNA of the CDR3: TGCGCCAGCAGCCAAGGAAGAACTAGCGTAAGCTCCTACAATGAGCAGTTCTTC. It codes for CASSQGRTSVSSYNEQFF. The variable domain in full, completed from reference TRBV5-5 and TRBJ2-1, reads DAGVTQSPTHLIKTRGQQVTLRCSPISGHKSVSWYQQVLGQGPQFIFQYYEKEERGRGNFPDRFSARQFPNYSSELNVNALLLGDSALYLCASSQGRTSVSSYNEQFFGPGTRLTVL.

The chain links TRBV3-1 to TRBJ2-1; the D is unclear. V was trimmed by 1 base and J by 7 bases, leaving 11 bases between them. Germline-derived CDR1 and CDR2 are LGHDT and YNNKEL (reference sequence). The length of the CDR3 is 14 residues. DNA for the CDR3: TGTGCCAGCAGCCAAGGTGTTGCGTGGAATGAGCAGTTCTTC. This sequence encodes CASSQGVAWNEQFF.

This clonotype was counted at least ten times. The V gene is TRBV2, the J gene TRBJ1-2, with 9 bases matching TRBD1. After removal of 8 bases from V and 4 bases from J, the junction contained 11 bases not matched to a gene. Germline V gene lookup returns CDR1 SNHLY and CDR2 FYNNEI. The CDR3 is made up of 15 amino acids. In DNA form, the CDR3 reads TGTGCCAGCGGACTGCCGGGACAGGGCTTCTATGGCTACACCTTC. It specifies CASGLPGQGFYGYTF.

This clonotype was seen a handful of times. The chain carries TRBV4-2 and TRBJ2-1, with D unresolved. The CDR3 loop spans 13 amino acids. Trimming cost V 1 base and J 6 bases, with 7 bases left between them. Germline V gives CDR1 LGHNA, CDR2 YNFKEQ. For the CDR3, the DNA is TGTGCCAGCAGCCAAGCCGCATTCAATGAGCAGTTCTTC. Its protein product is CASSQAAFNEQFF.

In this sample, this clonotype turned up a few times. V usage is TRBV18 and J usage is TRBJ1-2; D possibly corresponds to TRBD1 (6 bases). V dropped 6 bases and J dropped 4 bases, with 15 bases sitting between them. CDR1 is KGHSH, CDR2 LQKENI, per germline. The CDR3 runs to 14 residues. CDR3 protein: CASSAPGDVYGYTF. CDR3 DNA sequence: TGTGCCAGCTCGGCCCCAGGGGACGTCTATGGCTACACCTTC.

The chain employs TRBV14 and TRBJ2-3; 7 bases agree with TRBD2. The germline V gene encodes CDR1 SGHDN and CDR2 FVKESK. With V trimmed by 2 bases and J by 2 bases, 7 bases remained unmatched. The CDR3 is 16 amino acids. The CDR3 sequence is CASSQFTGTNTDTQYF. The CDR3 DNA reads TGTGCCAGCAGCCAATTTACCGGGACTAACACAGATACGCAGTATTTT.

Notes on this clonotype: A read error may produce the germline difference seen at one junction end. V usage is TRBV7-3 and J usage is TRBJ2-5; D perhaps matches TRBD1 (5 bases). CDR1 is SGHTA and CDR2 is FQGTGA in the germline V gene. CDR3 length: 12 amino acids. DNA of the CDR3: TGTGCCGGCAGCTTAGGGGAAGAGACCCAGTACTTC. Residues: CAGSLGEETQYF. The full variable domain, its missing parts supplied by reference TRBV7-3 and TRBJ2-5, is GAGVSQTPSNKVTEKGKYVELRCDPISGHTALYWYRQSLGQGPEFLIYFQGTGAADDSGLPNDRFFAVRPEGSVSTLKIQRTERGDSAVYLCAGSLGEETQYFGPGTRLLVL.

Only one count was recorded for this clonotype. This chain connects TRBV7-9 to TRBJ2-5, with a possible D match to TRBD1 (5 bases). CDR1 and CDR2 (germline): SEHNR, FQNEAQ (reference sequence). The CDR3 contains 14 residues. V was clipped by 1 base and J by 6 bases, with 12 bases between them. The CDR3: CASSLDQGQQTQYF. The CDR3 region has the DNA TGTGCCAGCAGCTTAGACCAGGGCCAGCAGACCCAGTACTTC.

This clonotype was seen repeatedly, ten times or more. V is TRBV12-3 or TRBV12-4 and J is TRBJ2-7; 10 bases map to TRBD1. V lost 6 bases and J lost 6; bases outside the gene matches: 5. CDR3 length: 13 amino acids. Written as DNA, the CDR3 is TGTGCCAGCAGCCCCGGGGACAGGGGCGAGCAGTACGTC. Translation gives CASSPGDRGEQYV.

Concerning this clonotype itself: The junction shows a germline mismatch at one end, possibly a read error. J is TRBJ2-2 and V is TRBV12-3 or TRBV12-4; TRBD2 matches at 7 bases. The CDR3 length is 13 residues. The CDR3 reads CASSPSEGGGLFF. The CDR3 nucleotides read TGTGCCAGCAGTCCCTCAGAAGGCGGGGGGCTGTTTTTT.